These 2 T cell receptor beta chains were all obtained from the same sample, sequenced in a study of T cells in Graves' hyperthyroidism and ophthalmopathy (dated by TCRdb to about 2019). Library construction relied on multiplex PCR. TCRdb shows the sequencer as Illumina HiSeq 2000. The TCR beta CDR3 regions were amplified from RNA transcripts. The first round of RT-PCR for the TCR CDR3 was performed with the HTBI primer set and the Qiagen OneStep RT-PCR kit. TCRdb reran the public reads through fastp at Q25 and MiXCR, keeping productive beta chains. When rows share a CDR3 protein, they turn into one entry using the most common DNA and genes. This sample has 96,000 or so distinct CDR3 sequences in its table, and roughly 56% of those were observed once. 25% to 30% of the sample lies in the top ten. The sample was blood. All receptors come from a woman between 40 and 50 years old with Graves' hyperthyroidism.

This clonotype was counted between two and nine times. The J gene is TRBJ2-3, the V gene TRBV3-1; D is possibly TRBD1 (5 bases). CDR3 size: 15 residues. Germline V gene sequence: CDR1 LGHDT, CDR2 YNNKEL (reference sequence). Between the trimmed V and J ends, which lost 1 base and 2 bases, there was a span of 10 bases. The CDR3 DNA reads as TGTGCCAGCAGCCAAGGGACAACTTCCACAGATACGCAGTATTTT. Encoded protein: CASSQGTTSTDTQYF.

The CDR3 bases are TGTGCCAGCACACACCGCGGGACAGGGGACCTACATGAAGCTTTCTTT. Its translation: CASTHRGTGDLHEAFF. The V and J genes are TRBV5-8 and TRBJ1-1, with TRBD1 identical over 10 bases. The CDR3 extends over 16 amino acids. With 6 bases clipped from V and 7 bases from J, the junction kept 15 bases outside the gene matches. Germline CDR1 reads SGHTS; CDR2 reads YDEGEE.